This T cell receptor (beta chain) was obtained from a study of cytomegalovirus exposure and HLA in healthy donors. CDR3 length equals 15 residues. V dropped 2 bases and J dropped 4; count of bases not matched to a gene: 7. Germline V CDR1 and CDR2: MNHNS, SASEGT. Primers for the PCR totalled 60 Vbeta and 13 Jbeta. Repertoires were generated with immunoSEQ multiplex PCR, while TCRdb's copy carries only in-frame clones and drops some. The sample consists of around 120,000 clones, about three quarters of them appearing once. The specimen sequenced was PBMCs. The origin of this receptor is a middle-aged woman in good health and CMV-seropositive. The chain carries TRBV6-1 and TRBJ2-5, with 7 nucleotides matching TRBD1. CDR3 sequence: CASSENRGLSETQYF. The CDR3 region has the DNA TGTGCCAGCAGTGAAAACAGGGGTTTATCAGAGACCCAGTACTTC.